The source of this TCR beta chain is a study of regulatory T cells in long-lasting Graves disease. Time point described: persistent/refractory GD, antithyroid drugs over 5 years with positive TRAb. RNA from PBMCs was the source of the TCR library. Roughly 10 milliliters of peripheral blood went into EDTA tubes. CDR1 DFQATT and CDR2 SNEGSKA come from the germline V gene (reference sequence). Trimming took 0 bases from V and 5 from J, leaving 14 bases between them. CDR3 length: 14 amino acids. With regard to this clonotype: Its cognate antigen is unknown.

Arm-PCR of CDR3 regions and iRepertoire HTBI primers were used to build TCR beta libraries. Via MiXCR, TCRdb re-called the multiplex PCR reads, giving one row per CDR3 protein. The sample lists 400,000 to 450,000 distinct CDR3 sequences, 23% occurring once. Study-level results: Researchers examined only peripheral blood and not thyroid tissue. Sharing of public clonotypes was greater in persistent patients (approximately 2,700) than in new patients (roughly 1,000). With persistent disease, TRBV28, TRBJ1-2 and TRBJ2-5 were the favored segments.

This TCR derives from a female donor with Graves disease. J is TRBJ2-7 and V is TRBV20-1; no definite D call. The sample consisted of peripheral blood mononuclear cells (PBMCs), taken when the disease was refractory, from a patient treated with antithyroid drugs. The CDR3 coding sequence is TGCAGTGCTAGAGACCCGACCCGAGTACACGAGCAGTACTTC. Protein product: CSARDPTRVHEQYF.